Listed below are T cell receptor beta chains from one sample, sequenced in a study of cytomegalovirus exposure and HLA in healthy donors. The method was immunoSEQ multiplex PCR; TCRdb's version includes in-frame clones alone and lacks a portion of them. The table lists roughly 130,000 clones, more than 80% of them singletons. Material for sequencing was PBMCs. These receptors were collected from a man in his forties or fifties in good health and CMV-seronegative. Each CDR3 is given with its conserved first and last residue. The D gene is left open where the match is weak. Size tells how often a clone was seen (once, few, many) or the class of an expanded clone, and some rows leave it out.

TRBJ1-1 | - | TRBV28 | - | CASSSPWGGYTEAFF | TGTGCCAGCAGTTCCCCCTGGGGGGGATACACTGAAGCTTTCTTT
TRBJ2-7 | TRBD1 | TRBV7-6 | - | CASSSGQGGYEQYF | TGTGCCAGCAGCTCCGGACAGGGGGGCTACGAGCAGTACTTC
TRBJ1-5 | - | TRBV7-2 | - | CASSFVGTNSNQPQHF | TGTGCCAGCAGCTTTGTAGGGACAAATAGCAATCAGCCCCAGCATTTT
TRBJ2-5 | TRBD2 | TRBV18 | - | CASSLLASGGETQYF | TGTGCCAGCTCGCTCCTAGCGTCGGGGGGAGAGACCCAGTACTTC
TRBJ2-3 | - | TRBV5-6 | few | CASSFQTDTQYF | TGTGCCAGCAGCTTCCAGACAGATACGCAGTATTTT
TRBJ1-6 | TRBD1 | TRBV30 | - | CAWSLGQGGSPLHF | TGTGCCTGGAGCCTCGGACAGGGTGGGTCCCCCCTCCACTTT
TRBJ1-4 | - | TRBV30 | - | CAWSPGHRDLKLFF | TGTGCCTGGAGTCCGGGACATAGGGATTTGAAACTGTTTTTT
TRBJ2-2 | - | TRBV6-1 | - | CASSGGRLGTGELFF | TGTGCCAGCAGTGGAGGCAGACTGGGTACCGGGGAGCTGTTTTTT
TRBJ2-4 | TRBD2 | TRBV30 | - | CAWSLALAGGDIQYF | TGTGCCTGGAGTCTCGCACTAGCGGGGGGGGACATTCAGTACTTC
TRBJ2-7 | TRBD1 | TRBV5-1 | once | CASSLAQGWSYEQYF | TGCGCCAGCAGCTTGGCACAGGGGTGGTCCTACGAGCAGTACTTC
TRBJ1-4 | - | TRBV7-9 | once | CASRPTGPTNEKLFF | TGTGCCAGCAGACCTACAGGACCAACTAATGAAAAACTGTTTTTT
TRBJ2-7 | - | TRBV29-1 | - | CSGAGADEQYF | TGCAGCGGGGCGGGGGCCGACGAGCAGTACTTC
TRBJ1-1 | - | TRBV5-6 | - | CASSLIENTEAFF | TGTGCCAGCAGCTTGATAGAAAACACTGAAGCTTTCTTT
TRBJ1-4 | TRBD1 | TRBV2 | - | CASGQGSSNEKLFF | TGTGCCAGTGGACAGGGATCGTCCAATGAAAAACTGTTTTTT
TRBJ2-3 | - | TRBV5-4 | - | CASSSGLALTTDTQYF | TGTGCCAGCAGCTCAGGACTGGCGCTTACCACAGATACGCAGTATTTT
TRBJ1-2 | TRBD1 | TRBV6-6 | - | CASSYRGPTNYGYTF | TGTGCCAGCAGTTACAGGGGGCCTACTAACTATGGCTACACCTTC
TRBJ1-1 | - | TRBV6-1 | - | CASLRGTEAFF | TGTGCCAGCCTCCGGGGCACTGAAGCTTTCTTT
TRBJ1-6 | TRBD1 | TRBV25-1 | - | CASTPGQRHSPLHF | TGTGCCAGCACCCCGGGACAGAGACATTCACCCCTCCACTTT
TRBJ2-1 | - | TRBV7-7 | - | CASSLAPTYNEQFF | TGTGCCAGCAGCTTAGCACCTACCTACAATGAGCAGTTCTTC
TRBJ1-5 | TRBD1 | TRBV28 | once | CASSPGQGNQPQHF | TGTGCCAGCAGTCCAGGACAGGGAAATCAGCCCCAGCATTTT
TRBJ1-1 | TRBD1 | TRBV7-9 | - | CASSPRTGGKMNTEAFF | TGTGCCAGCAGCCCCCGGACAGGGGGAAAGATGAACACTGAAGCTTTCTTT
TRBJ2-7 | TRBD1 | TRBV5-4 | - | CASSRGGTGDYEQYF | TGTGCCAGCAGCCGGGGGGGGACAGGGGACTACGAGCAGTACTTC
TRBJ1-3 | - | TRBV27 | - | CASPRPCSGNTIYF | TGTGCCAGCCCGCGCCCCTGTTCTGGAAACACCATATATTTT
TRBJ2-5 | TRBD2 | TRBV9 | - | CASSATSTETQYF | TGTGCCAGCAGCGCGACTAGCACGGAGACCCAGTACTTC
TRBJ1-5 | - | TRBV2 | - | CASRLRQPQHF | TGTGCCAGCAGGTTGCGTCAGCCCCAGCATTTT
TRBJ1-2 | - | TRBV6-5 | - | CASSFTQGRGYTF | TGTGCCAGCAGTTTTACTCAGGGGCGCGGCTACACCTTC
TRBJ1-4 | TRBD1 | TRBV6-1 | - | CASRLPGTGPEKLFF | TGTGCCAGCAGATTACCTGGGACAGGTCCGGAAAAACTGTTTTTT
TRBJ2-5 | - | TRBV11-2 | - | CASSLRREAQYF | TGTGCCAGCAGCTTACGCCGCGAGGCCCAGTACTTC
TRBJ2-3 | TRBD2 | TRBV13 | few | CASSLSSGGTQYF | TGTGCCAGCAGCTTATCTAGCGGGGGGACGCAGTATTTT
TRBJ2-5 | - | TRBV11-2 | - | CASSLADQETQYF | TGTGCCAGCAGCTTGGCGGATCAAGAGACCCAGTACTTC
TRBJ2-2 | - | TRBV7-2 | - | CASRTGPGELFF | TGTGCCAGCAGAACAGGGCCCGGGGAGCTGTTTTTT
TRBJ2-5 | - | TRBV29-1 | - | CSVVFQGQTQYF | TGCAGCGTTGTGTTCCAGGGCCAGACCCAGTACTTC
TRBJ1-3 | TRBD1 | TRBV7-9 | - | CASSSQGRGGFGNTIYF | TGTGCCAGCAGCTCACAGGGGCGAGGGGGATTCGGAAACACCATATATTTT
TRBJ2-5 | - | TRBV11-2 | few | CASSPPQVAETQYF | TGTGCCAGCAGCCCCCCCCAGGTCGCCGAGACCCAGTACTTC
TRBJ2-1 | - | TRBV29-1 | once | CSVDAGPSYNEQFF | TGCAGCGTTGACGCGGGCCCCTCCTACAATGAGCAGTTCTTC